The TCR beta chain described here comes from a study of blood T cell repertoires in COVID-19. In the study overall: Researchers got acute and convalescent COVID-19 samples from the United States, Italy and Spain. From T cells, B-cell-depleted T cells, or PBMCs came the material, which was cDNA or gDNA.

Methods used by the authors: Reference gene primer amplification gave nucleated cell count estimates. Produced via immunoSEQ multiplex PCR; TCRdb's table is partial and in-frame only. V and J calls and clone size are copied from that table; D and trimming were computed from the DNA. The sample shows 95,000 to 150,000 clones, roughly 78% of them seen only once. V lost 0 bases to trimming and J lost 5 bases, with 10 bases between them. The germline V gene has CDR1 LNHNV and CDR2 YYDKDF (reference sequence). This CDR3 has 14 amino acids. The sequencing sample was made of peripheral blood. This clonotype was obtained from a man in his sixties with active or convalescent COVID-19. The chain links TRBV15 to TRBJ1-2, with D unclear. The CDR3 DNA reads TGTGCCACCAGCAGAGACGGAGGAAGATATGGCTACACCTTC. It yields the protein CATSRDGGRYGYTF.